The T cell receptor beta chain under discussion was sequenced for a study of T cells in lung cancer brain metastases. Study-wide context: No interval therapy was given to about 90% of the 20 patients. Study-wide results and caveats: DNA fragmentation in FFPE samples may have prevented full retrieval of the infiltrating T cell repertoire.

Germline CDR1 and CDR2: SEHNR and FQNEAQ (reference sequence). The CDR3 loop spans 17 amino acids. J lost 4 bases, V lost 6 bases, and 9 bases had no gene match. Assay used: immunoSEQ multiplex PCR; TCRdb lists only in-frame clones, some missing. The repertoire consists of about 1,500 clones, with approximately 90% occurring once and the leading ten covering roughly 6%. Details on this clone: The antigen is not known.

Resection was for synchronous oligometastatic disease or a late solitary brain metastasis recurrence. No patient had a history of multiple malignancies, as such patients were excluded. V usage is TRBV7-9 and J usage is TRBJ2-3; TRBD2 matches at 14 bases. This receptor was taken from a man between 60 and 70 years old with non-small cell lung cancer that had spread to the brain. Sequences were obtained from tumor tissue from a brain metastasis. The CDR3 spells CASRRTGTSGRSDTQYF. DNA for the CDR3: TGTGCCAGCAGGCGAACCGGGACTAGCGGGAGATCAGATACGCAGTATTTT.